Following are 26 T cell receptor beta chains from one sample sequenced in a study of blood T cell repertoires in COVID-19. Some clones are missing from TCRdb's copy, which holds only in-frame ones; the method was immunoSEQ multiplex PCR. The repertoire includes about 120,000 clones, around 89% of them detected once, and 3.8% sits in the top ten. Sequenced sample: peripheral blood. These receptors originate from a woman aged 60-75 years with COVID-19, enrolled during active disease.

The V gene is TRBV4-3, the J gene TRBJ1-2; no reliable D call. From germline, CDR1 is LGHNA and CDR2 YSLEER. The CDR3 covers 15 residues. Between the trimmed V and J ends, which lost 0 bases and 2 bases, there was a span of 10 bases. This chain's CDR3 is CASSQDSSGNYGYTF. In nucleotides, the CDR3 is TGCGCCAGCAGCCAAGATTCTTCAGGAAACTATGGCTACACCTTC.

The rearrangement uses TRBV3-1 (or the pseudogene TRBV3-2) and TRBJ1-1; no firm D call. There are 15 residues in the CDR3. Trimming left V 0 bases short and J 1 base short, with 9 bases between. CDR1 and CDR2 (germline): LGHDT, YNNKEL (reference sequence). The CDR3 spells CASSQDSSTNTEAFF. CDR3 in DNA: TGTGCCAGCAGCCAAGATAGTTCTACGAACACTGAAGCTTTCTTT.

The V call is TRBV18, the J call TRBJ1-1, with D maybe TRBD1 (5 bases). Trimming pared 3 bases from V and 1 base from J, leaving 12 bases between. This CDR3 spans 15 amino acids. CDR1 KGHSH and CDR2 LQKENI come from the germline V gene. In DNA form, the CDR3 reads TGTGCCAGCTCACCTGGTAGGGGCCGGAACACTGAAGCTTTCTTT. Translating gives CASSPGRGRNTEAFF.

The chain couples TRBV15 to TRBJ1-5; D perhaps matches TRBD1 (5 bases). The CDR3 covers 16 residues. Germline CDR1 is LNHNV and CDR2 is YYDKDF (reference sequence). The V end was cut by 4 bases, the J end by 3 bases, with 16 bases between. DNA of the CDR3: TGTGCCACCAGCAAACCAGGGCAGTCTTTCAATCAGCCCCAGCATTTT. Amino acids: CATSKPGQSFNQPQHF.

V usage is TRBV19 and J usage is TRBJ2-3, with 7 bases fitting TRBD1. With 6 bases clipped from V and 2 bases from J, the junction kept 11 bases outside the gene matches. The CDR3 contains 16 residues. Per the germline V gene, CDR1 is LNHDA and CDR2 is SQIVND (reference sequence). CDR3 coding DNA: TGTGCCAGTAGCAGCCGAAGGGACAGTCCCACAGATACGCAGTATTTT. Translated: CASSSRRDSPTDTQYF.

This rearrangement joins TRBV27 to TRBJ1-5; 8 bases match TRBD1. V trimming: 3 bases; J trimming: 0 bases; junction bases outside the gene matches: 16. Germline V CDR1 and CDR2: MNHEY, SMNVEV (reference sequence). This CDR3 has 20 amino acids. The CDR3 DNA follows: TGTGCCAGCAGTTTCCGCACGTTACAGGGGGGGGATTATAGCAATCAGCCCCAGCATTTT. Translated: CASSFRTLQGGDYSNQPQHF.

This rearrangement joins TRBV9 to TRBJ2-7; 8 bases are a match to TRBD1. Trimming took 3 bases from V and 6 from J; bases not matched to a gene: 23. This CDR3 spans 19 amino acids. Germline V CDR1 and CDR2: SGDLS, YYNGEE. CDR3 in amino acids: CASSEEDEVGRGRWSEQYF. The CDR3 DNA reads TGTGCCAGCAGCGAGGAGGATGAGGTTGGCAGGGGGCGTTGGTCCGAGCAGTACTTC.

This clone was recorded a few times. This chain connects TRBV19 to TRBJ1-1; D gene ambiguous. Germline assignment: CDR1 LNHDA and CDR2 SQIVND (reference sequence). The CDR3 spans 14 residues. V lost 1 base to trimming and J lost 3 bases, with 9 bases between them. CDR3 sequence reads: CASSIAAPYTEAFF. The CDR3 nucleotides are TGTGCCAGTAGTATAGCAGCGCCCTACACTGAAGCTTTCTTT.

V gene TRBV18 combines with J gene TRBJ1-2, with 8 positions matching TRBD1. The germline V gene encodes CDR1 KGHSH and CDR2 LQKENI. The CDR3 is 15 amino acids. Trimming at V came to 2 bases and at J to 2 bases, leaving 4 bases not matched to a gene. The CDR3 is CASSPENRGNYGYTF. In DNA form, the CDR3 reads TGTGCCAGCTCACCAGAAAACAGGGGGAACTATGGCTACACCTTC.

The chain employs TRBV6-5 and TRBJ1-4; D remains ambiguous. The V gene lost 5 bases and the J gene lost 4 bases, with 11 bases spanning the gap. Germline V gene data show CDR1 as MNHEY and CDR2 as SVGAGI. The CDR3 spans 14 residues. CDR3: CASSLEALNEKLFF. CDR3 sequence (DNA): TGTGCCAGCAGTCTGGAGGCGCTTAATGAAAAACTGTTTTTT.

This chain connects TRBV30 to TRBJ1-4; a weak D match, TRBD1 (5 bases). Trimming pared 1 base from V and 5 bases from J, leaving 11 bases between. The CDR3 covers 14 residues. Per germline, CDR1 GTSNPN and CDR2 SVGIG (reference sequence). CDR3 loop: CAWSGTLINEKLFF. DNA of the CDR3: TGTGCCTGGAGTGGGACATTAATAAATGAAAAACTGTTTTTT.

This sequence joins TRBV18 and TRBJ2-5; D is unresolved. This CDR3 has 14 amino acids. V was shortened by 3 bases and J by 3 bases, with 11 bases between the two germline ends. Germline V gene sequence: CDR1 KGHSH, CDR2 LQKENI. The CDR3 nucleotides read TGTGCCAGCTCACCTCCGGGTTCCAAAGAGACCCAGTACTTC. Translated: CASSPPGSKETQYF.

The rearrangement uses TRBV11-2 and TRBJ2-2; TRBD2 is a possible D gene (5 bases). Germline V CDR1 and CDR2: SGHAT, FQNNGV. The CDR3 is made up of 15 amino acids. V was clipped by 7 bases and J by 5 bases, with 17 bases between them. DNA for the CDR3: TGTGCCAGCACCCACGAGATTAGGACTACCGGGGAGCTGTTTTTT. It translates to CASTHEIRTTGELFF. The variable domain in full, with the rest retrieved from reference TRBV11-2 and TRBJ2-2, is EAGVAQSPRYKIIEKRQSVAFWCNPISGHATLYWYQQILGQGPKLLIQFQNNGVVDDSQLPKDRFSAERLKGVDSTLKIQPAKLEDSAVYLCASTHEIRTTGELFFGEGSRLTVL.

V usage is TRBV27 and J usage is TRBJ1-4, with 7 bases fitting TRBD1. V dropped 3 bases and J dropped 8; count of bases not matched to a gene: 6. This CDR3 is 14 amino acids long. CDR1 is MNHEY, CDR2 SMNVEV, per germline (reference sequence). The CDR3 protein is CASSFQYRGEKLFF. CDR3 in DNA: TGTGCCAGCAGTTTCCAATACAGGGGAGAAAAACTGTTTTTT.

The chain has TRBV19 and TRBJ1-5, with 7 bases aligning to TRBD1. V lost 0 bases, J lost 6 bases, and 5 bases stayed unmatched. This CDR3 region has 15 residues. Germline assignment: CDR1 LNHDA and CDR2 SQIVND (reference sequence). CDR3 coding DNA: TGTGCCAGTAGTATAGATCGGGCAGGGGGTCAGCCCCAGCATTTT. It translates to CASSIDRAGGQPQHF. The whole variable domain, remainder taken from reference TRBV19 and TRBJ1-5, is DGGITQSPKYLFRKEGQNVTLSCEQNLNHDAMYWYRQDPGQGLRLIYYSQIVNDFQKGDIAEGYSVSREKKESFPLTVTSAQKNPTAFYLCASSIDRAGGQPQHFGDGTRLSIL.

The gene calls are TRBV19 and TRBJ1-3; D not certain. Trimming stripped 7 bases from V and 5 bases from J, with 15 bases between. From germline, CDR1 is LNHDA and CDR2 SQIVND (reference sequence). The CDR3 runs to 14 residues. CDR3 DNA: TGTGCCAGTAACCCTACTTCCAGGCGAAACACCATATATTTT. This gives the protein CASNPTSRRNTIYF.

This clone was detected once. The chain couples TRBV4-1 to TRBJ1-6; D remains unclear. Trimming removed 1 base from V and 7 bases from J, with 5 bases in between. Germline loops: CDR1 MGHRA, CDR2 YSYEKL. CDR3 length: 13 residues. As DNA, the CDR3 is TGCGCCAGCAGCCAAGTCCCGAATTCACCCCTCCACTTT. This codes for CASSQVPNSPLHF.

This clone occurred once. V and J are TRBV27 and TRBJ2-7; 7 bases match TRBD1. The CDR3 has 16 amino acids. Trimming removed 6 bases from V and 6 bases from J; junction bases left unmatched: 17. Germline V gene lookup returns CDR1 MNHEY and CDR2 SMNVEV (reference sequence). This CDR3 reads CASRPTGGDRGTEQYF. CDR3 coding DNA: TGTGCCAGCAGACCTACCGGTGGGGACAGAGGCACCGAGCAGTACTTC.

The chain links TRBV7-8 to TRBJ1-2, with D uncertain. The CDR3 has 19 amino acids. Germline V gene lookup returns CDR1 SGHVS and CDR2 FQNEAQ. V was pared by 1 base and J by 1 base, with 22 bases between. The CDR3: CASSLVPSKAAAGNYGYTF. The CDR3, as DNA: TGTGCCAGCAGCTTAGTCCCGTCTAAAGCGGCAGCGGGTAACTATGGCTACACCTTC.

V gene TRBV5-1 combines with J gene TRBJ1-2; possibly TRBD1 for D (5 bases). Germline lookup yields CDR1 SGHRS and CDR2 YFSETQ. Trimming shortened V by 1 base and J by 8 bases, and 15 bases separated the two germline ends. This CDR3 comprises 14 residues. Here the CDR3 reads CASSLNRRSGGYTF. The CDR3, as DNA: TGCGCCAGCAGCTTGAACAGGAGATCAGGCGGCTACACCTTC.

The V and J genes are TRBV9 and TRBJ1-1; D is uncertain. The CDR3 runs 13 residues. V was shortened by 4 bases and J by 3 bases, with 10 bases between the two germline ends. The germline V gene encodes CDR1 SGDLS and CDR2 YYNGEE. CDR3 sequence (DNA): TGTGCCAGCAGCCTCTCCCCGGACACTGAAGCTTTCTTT. The encoded protein is CASSLSPDTEAFF.

This chain uses TRBV28 with TRBJ1-2; D is unclear. The V end was cut by 4 bases, the J end by 0 bases, with 12 bases between. The CDR3 has 15 residues. Germline loops: CDR1 MDHEN, CDR2 SYDVKM. The CDR3, as DNA: TGTGCCAGCAGTTCAACCGGGATAGCTAACTATGGCTACACCTTC. Translation gives CASSSTGIANYGYTF.

The rearrangement links TRBV7-2 to TRBJ1-2, with TRBD1 identical over 9 bases. CDR3 length: 14 residues. Germline V gene sequence: CDR1 SGHTA, CDR2 FQGNSA. With 5 bases clipped from V and 5 bases from J, the junction kept 6 bases outside the gene matches. The CDR3 bases are TGTGCCAGCAGCCAACAGGGGGCGGGTTATGGCTACACCTTC. It translates to CASSQQGAGYGYTF.

The rearrangement links TRBV11-2 to TRBJ1-1; no clear D. V gave up 6 bases and J gave up 3 bases, with 14 bases separating them. Looked up from germline, CDR1 is SGHAT and CDR2 is FQNNGV. CDR3 size: 14 residues. The CDR3 nucleotides are TGTGCCAGCAGTCCGCGGAGCGGGCACACTGAAGCTTTCTTT. Amino acid sequence: CASSPRSGHTEAFF.

V and J are TRBV27 and TRBJ2-3, with D uncertain. Trimming took off 0 bases at V and 3 bases at J, with 10 bases between the two ends. The V gene's germline CDR1 is MNHEY and CDR2 SMNVEV (reference sequence). The CDR3 has 15 amino acids. The CDR3 DNA is TGTGCCAGCAGTTTATCCACAGTGAAAACAGATACGCAGTATTTT. It codes for CASSLSTVKTDTQYF.

The gene calls are TRBV5-1 and TRBJ2-1; D unclear. The CDR3 sequence is 15 residues long. Germline V lookup: CDR1 SGHRS, CDR2 YFSETQ. The V end was cut by 1 base, the J end by 1 base, with 9 bases between. DNA of the CDR3: TGCGCCAGCAGCTTGACGGCTAGTTCCTACAATGAGCAGTTCTTC. Residues: CASSLTASSYNEQFF.